The present T cell receptor (beta chain) was sequenced within a study of T cell responses to AZD1222 COVID-19 vaccine. Method: immunoSEQ multiplex PCR; TCRdb's copy keeps in-frame clones and lacks some. The sample carries around 200,000 clones, 85% to 90% recorded once. As to this clone: The antigen is not known. The junction departs from the called germline gene at one end, perhaps through a read error.

Study-level findings and limits: Seropositive AZD1222 recipients at baseline numbered only 6 or 7. Reports say nearly half of spike-specific TCRs go after unmutated variant regions.

Germline loops: CDR1 SGHTA, CDR2 FQGTGA. The CDR3 runs to 13 residues. Sequences were derived from peripheral blood, sampled on day 0 of AZD1222 vaccination. This sequence originates from an adult in good health. The V and J genes are TRBV7-3 and TRBJ1-1, with TRBD1 identical over 8 bases. The CDR3 region has the DNA TGTGCCAGCAGCCTAACAGGGGGCACTGAAGCTTTCTTT. This sequence encodes CASSLTGGTEAFF.